Listed here are 10 T cell receptor beta chains from one sample, sequenced in a study of post-analysis software for immune sequencing data. Study-wide findings and caveats: Four or five TRBV segments were significantly more frequent in patients than in controls. TRBV5-6, TRBV5-1 and TRBV20-1 were among these segments.

These receptors lack a known antigen. Unique molecular identifiers were carried by the TCR beta cDNA libraries. TCRdb ran MiXCR on the PCR reads and lists one entry per CDR3 protein. Here the sample spans roughly 650,000 distinct CDR3 sequences, approximately 59% being singletons. The specimen was blood. Receptors originate from a girl aged 2 to 10 with multiple sclerosis.

Remarks on this clonotype: One junction end disagrees with the germline gene, perhaps due to a read error. The chain has TRBV7-9 and TRBJ1-5, with unresolved D. CDR1 and CDR2 from the germline V gene are SEHNR and FQNEAQ (reference sequence). The CDR3 length is 15 residues. DNA of the CDR3: TGTGCCAGCAGCCCAGGACCCACGAGCAATCCGCCCCAGCATTTT. Protein sequence: CASSPGPTSNPPQHF.

CDR3 coding DNA: TGCAGCGTTGACGGAATCTACCCCACCACAGATACGCAGTATTTT. This codes for CSVDGIYPTTDTQYF. The V and J genes are TRBV29-1 and TRBJ2-3; D ambiguous. The CDR3 is 15 amino acids. V was pared by 3 bases and J by 2 bases, with 15 bases between. Per the germline V gene, CDR1 is SQVTM and CDR2 is ANQGSEA.

Only a few counts were recorded for this clonotype. The chain recombines TRBV3-1 with TRBJ2-5; D uncertain. There are 17 residues in the CDR3. Between the trimmed V and J ends, which lost 1 base and 4 bases, there was a span of 19 bases. Germline CDR1 reads LGHDT; CDR2 reads YNNKEL (reference sequence). The CDR3 here is CASSQVSPGPDGETQYF. The CDR3 nucleotides read TGTGCCAGCAGCCAAGTTTCGCCCGGGCCAGACGGAGAGACCCAGTACTTC.

In its sample, this clonotype was seen a few times. The CDR3 sequence: CASSQGHYNEQFF. The CDR3 nucleotides are TGTGCCAGCAGCCAAGGACACTACAATGAGCAGTTCTTC. The J gene is TRBJ2-1, the V gene TRBV3-1; D not resolved. This CDR3 spans 13 amino acids. Germline V CDR1 and CDR2: LGHDT, YNNKEL (reference sequence). The V end was cut by 1 base, the J end by 3 bases, with 4 bases between.

This clonotype was detected only a few times. V gene TRBV11-2 combines with J gene TRBJ2-7; D assignment may be TRBD1 or TRBD2 (5 bases each). Germline assignment: CDR1 SGHAT and CDR2 FQNNGV. Deletions cut 5 bases from V and 0 bases from J, with 14 bases between. There are 15 residues in the CDR3. The CDR3 sequence is CASSPPWDASYEQYF. The CDR3 DNA sequence: TGTGCCAGCAGCCCTCCCTGGGACGCCTCCTACGAGCAGTACTTC.

The V call is TRBV12-3 or TRBV12-4, the J call TRBJ1-2; no firm D call. V was cut by 5 bases and J by 8 bases, with 18 bases left in between. This CDR3 region has 14 residues. The chain's CDR3 is CASSPLGRSGGYTF. The CDR3 DNA reads as TGTGCCAGCAGTCCCCTCGGCCGGTCTGGGGGCTACACCTTC.

Note on this clonotype: An end of the junction differs from the germline gene, which may be a read error. The J gene is TRBJ2-3, the V gene TRBV9; 14 bases line up with TRBD2. Germline V lookup: CDR1 SGDLS, CDR2 YYNGEE. This CDR3 spans 15 amino acids. CDR3 sequence reads: CASRGTSGSADTQYF. CDR3 coding DNA: TGCGCCAGCAGAGGGACTAGCGGGAGCGCAGATACGCAGTATTTT.

The chain joins TRBV10-3 to TRBJ2-7, with D uncertain. Germline CDR1 reads ENHRY; CDR2 reads SYGVKD. The CDR3 runs 15 residues. Trimming took 3 bases from V and 3 from J, leaving 15 bases between them. The DNA for the CDR3 is TGTGCCATCAGTGATTTGACCCAGAGCTTCTACGAGCAGTACTTC. Translating gives CAISDLTQSFYEQYF.

This rearrangement joins TRBV15 to TRBJ2-3; D is perhaps TRBD1 (6 bases). Between the trimmed V and J ends, which lost 3 bases and 6 bases, there was a span of 19 bases. The CDR3 covers 16 residues. Germline CDR1 reads LNHNV; CDR2 reads YYDKDF (reference sequence). CDR3 region: CATSSRSQGIEDTQYF. In DNA, the CDR3 is TGTGCCACCAGCAGCCGATCTCAGGGGATCGAGGATACGCAGTATTTT.

This sequence joins TRBV20-1 and TRBJ1-2; TRBD1 might be the D (5 bases). This CDR3 is 11 amino acids long. V lost 5 bases and J lost 4, with 8 bases in between. Germline CDR1 reads DFQATT; CDR2 reads SNEGSKA (reference sequence). Here the CDR3 reads CSAWGSYGYTF. In DNA form, the CDR3 reads TGCAGTGCTTGGGGGTCCTATGGCTACACCTTC.